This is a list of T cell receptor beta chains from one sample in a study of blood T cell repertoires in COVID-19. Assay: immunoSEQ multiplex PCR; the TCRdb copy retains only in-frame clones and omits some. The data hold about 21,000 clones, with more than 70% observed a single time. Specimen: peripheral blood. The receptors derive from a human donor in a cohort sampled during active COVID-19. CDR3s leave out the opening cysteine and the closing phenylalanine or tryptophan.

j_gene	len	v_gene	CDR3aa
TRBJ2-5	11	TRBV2	ASKTGGGETQY
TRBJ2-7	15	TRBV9	ASSVGGAGVGVGEQY
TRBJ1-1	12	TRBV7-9	ASSLGQGDTEAF
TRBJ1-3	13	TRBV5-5	ASSLGQSSGNTIY
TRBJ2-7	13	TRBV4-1	ASSPSVASDYEQY
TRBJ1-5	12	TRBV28	ASTFQGANQPQH
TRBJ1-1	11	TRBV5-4	ASSLTGGTEAF
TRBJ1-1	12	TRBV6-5	ASSYPTGQITAF
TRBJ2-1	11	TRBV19	ASSPGTTYEQF
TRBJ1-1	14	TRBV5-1	ASSLARQVGRAEAF
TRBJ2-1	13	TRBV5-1	ASNFGQGVYNEQF
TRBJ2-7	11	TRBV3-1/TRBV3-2	ASSEGGGYEQY
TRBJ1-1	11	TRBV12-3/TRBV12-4	AATRGASTEAF
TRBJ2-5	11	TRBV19	ASSMTGAETQY
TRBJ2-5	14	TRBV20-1	SASSGGPGPQETQY